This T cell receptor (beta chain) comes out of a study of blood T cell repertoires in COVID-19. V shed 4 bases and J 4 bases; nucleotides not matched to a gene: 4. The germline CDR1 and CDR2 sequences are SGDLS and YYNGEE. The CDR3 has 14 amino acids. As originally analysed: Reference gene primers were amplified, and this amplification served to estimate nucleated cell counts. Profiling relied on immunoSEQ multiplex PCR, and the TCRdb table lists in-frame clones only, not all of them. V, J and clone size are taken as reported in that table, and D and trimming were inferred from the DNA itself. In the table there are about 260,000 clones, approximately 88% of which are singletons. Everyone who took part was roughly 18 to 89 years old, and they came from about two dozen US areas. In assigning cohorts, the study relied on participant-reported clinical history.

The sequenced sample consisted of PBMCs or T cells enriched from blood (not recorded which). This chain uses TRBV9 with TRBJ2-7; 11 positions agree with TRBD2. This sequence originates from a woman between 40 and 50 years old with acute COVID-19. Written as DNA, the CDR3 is TGTGCCAGCAGCCGCACTAGCGGGAGTTACGAGCAGTACTTC. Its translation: CASSRTSGSYEQYF.